This T cell receptor (beta chain) stems from a study of cytomegalovirus exposure and HLA in healthy donors (dated by TCRdb to about 2017). As for the study more broadly: In an earlier analysis of approximately 500 of the donors, approximately 260 Gb of sequence data and 95 million to 130 million unique TCR beta sequences from approximately 180 million T cells were reported. Approximately 300 gigabases of sequencing data and approximately 85 million unique TCR sequences were included in an early release covering several hundred HLA-typed donors. Of the 398 genotyped donors, roughly 85% fell in the genetic ancestry cluster associated with self-reported Caucasian donors. The study aimed to test whether cataloging public T cell receptors could reveal signatures of past pathogen exposure. The study used immunosequencing to profile the T cell repertoires of more than 650 subjects and linked those repertoires to cytomegalovirus serostatus. A separate validation cohort of over 95 different subjects was used in addition to the 666-subject first cohort. High-throughput TCR immunosequencing, statistical association of individual TCRs with disease status, and machine learning were combined to predict cytomegalovirus infection status. A later analysis re-examined previously published TCR beta repertoires from roughly 720 donors and added high-resolution HLA genotyping to investigate patterns of TCR occurrence. Rather than drawing on any new phenotypic data, the later analysis identified candidate immune exposures from TCR beta sequences and the way those sequences occurred across donors. An earlier analysis of some 500 of the donors applied high-throughput TCR beta sequencing to assess whether each TCR beta V gene segment acted as functional or pseudogenic. Alongside the repertoire data, information on donor age, sex, ethnicity and CMV serostatus was compiled. A later genetic analysis used genome-wide SNP genotypes for about 60% of the roughly 700 donors, treating that subset as a discovery cohort. All discovery cohort repertoires had been generated on a single sequencing platform. Class I and class II HLA loci were covered by the typing at four-digit resolution. Typing coverage varied by locus: roughly 629-640 donors for A, B, C, DRB1 and DQB1; approximately 500 for DQA1; approximately 570 for DPA1; approximately 450 for DPB1. Four or five DR-DQ haplotypes were handled as single units for association and clustering because linkage in the cohort was strong. Among 300 to 500 genotyped donors of the cohort, an average of approximately 240,000 unique TCR beta nucleotide sequences was sequenced per donor, of which 15% to 20% were non-productive.

Its CDR3 holds 12 amino acids, cysteine through phenylalanine. Just CDR3 DNA is preserved here, 36 bases in frame from base 1. Trimming removed 4 bases from V and 7 bases from J, leaving 11 bases between the germline ends. CDR1 and CDR2, looked up from the germline V gene, are SQVTM and ANQGSEA. The table lists this clone with a count of one. There is no known antigen for this receptor. No base qualities exist here, and no much larger clone lies one base off it. The cohort comprised hundreds of healthy bone marrow donors. Cohort members were all nominally healthy when sampled, although unrecorded immune exposures were likely present. The donor was CMV seronegative and belonged to the group of more than 300 seronegative cohort members. A peripheral blood sample was collected from each donor, and TCR beta sequencing was performed on peripheral blood mononuclear cells. Genomic DNA was extracted from the blood cell samples with the Qiagen DNeasy Blood Extraction Kit.

The library was generated by the immunoSEQ multiplex PCR assay. The multiplex PCR relied on a mix of 60 forward primers for TCR Vbeta segments and 13 reverse primers for TCR Jbeta segments. The CDR3 region of rearranged TCR beta genes was amplified from genomic DNA with a multiplex PCR assay. On the Illumina HiSeq System, the amplified TCR beta libraries were sequenced as 87-base-pair reads. Turning to the authors' computational methods: In a later analysis, tens of millions of unique TCR beta chains were counted across the approximately 640 repertoires, and around 10 million of these chains were shared by at least two donors. To remove PCR and sequencing errors, raw reads were error-corrected and collapsed into unique sequences using a nearest-neighbor algorithm that merged closely related sequences. CDR3 sequences were aligned to IMGT reference sequences to assign V, D and J gene segments. For a sequence to be retained, a match of at least six nucleotides was required to both a V gene segment and a J gene segment. A rearrangement was called productive if the CDR3 had no stop codons and remained in frame with V and J, and every other rearrangement was called non-productive. Following IMGT convention, CDR3 was defined as the stretch from the second conserved V-encoded cysteine to the conserved J-encoded phenylalanine. The earlier analysis of a few hundred of the donors excluded sequences that lacked an unambiguous match to a single V gene segment. In an earlier analysis of 587 of the donors, a V segment was called functional when productive rearrangements were above 56.7%, and segregating when the standard deviation between donors exceeded 5%. A statistical classification framework was built to diagnose cytomegalovirus status from the catalog of TCR beta chain sequences. V and J gene assignment, in a later analysis, came from comparing TCR nucleotide sequences with IMGT/GENE-DB human TR gene sequences. The TCRdist pipeline was used in a later analysis to assign CDR3 sequences and most-parsimonious VDJ recombination scenarios. In a later analysis, each TCR beta chain was defined by its CDR3 amino acid sequence together with its V-gene family, and reads lacking a unique V-gene family were excluded. To address suspected cross-contamination and a sequencing artifact, a later analysis removed roughly 580 highly shared, low-generation-probability nucleotide sequences. In a later analysis, a clonal expansion index for each public chain was calculated from normalized within-repertoire ranks of inferred template counts. In a later analysis, generation probabilities were computed with a VDJ recombination model fitted to out-of-frame rearrangements, and the resulting probabilities were checked against IGoR. In a later analysis, hypergeometric tests were used to score TCR-TCR, TCR-HLA and TCR-CMV co-occurrence, with a repertoire-size bias correction applied to TCR pairs. In a later analysis, false discovery rates were estimated by permuting HLA or CMV assignments 20 times. In a later analysis, co-occurring TCRs were grouped using DBSCAN, and TCRdist sequence similarity was added for clustering within HLA-allele-positive subsets. Repertoires with fewer than 30,000 or more than 120,000 public chains, plus five repertoires with anomalous nucleotide sharing, were excluded from co-occurrence clustering. TCRdb obtained this table from immuneACCESS and retained in-frame rearrangements with V and J assigned. These tables miss some clones; where compared with another copy, unresolved V genes account for less than half of the shortfall, and the remainder is unexplained. That table gives V, J and clone size, and the DNA gave D and trimming. This sample holds under 150,000 clones; around four fifths were observed only once. The ten largest make up roughly 1.1% of the sample.

Results and caveats for the whole study, not just this receptor: In vitro tests confirmed that a few of the cytomegalovirus-associated TCR beta chains recognize cytomegalovirus antigens. A further reported finding was that TCR beta sequences accurately predicted the HLA-A and HLA-B alleles for most subjects in the first cohort. It was suggested by the authors that the approach could potentially be generalized to other disease states and immunological phenotypes. Because counts were too low, seventeen rarely observed V segments, including chromosome 9 orphons, were left out of the earlier analysis of 587 of the donors. When HLA alleles, especially DR and DQ, strongly co-occurred, TCR associations were difficult to assign to individual alleles. A later analysis found that TCR association rates varied across HLA loci, with DRB1 alleles showing the most associated TCRs and HLA-C alleles the fewest. The sequencing pipeline was judged likely to have produced a cluster of highly shared sequence variants as a technical artifact. In a later analysis, more than 15,000 TCR beta sequences were associated with specific HLA alleles at a false discovery rate of 0.05. CMV serostatus was the only immune exposure information available for the cohort. In a later analysis, several top co-occurrence clusters were reported to appear linked to parvovirus B19, influenza, CMV and Epstein-Barr virus. A later analysis found that most CMV-associated TCR beta chains appeared HLA-restricted, with HLA associations seemingly driven largely by CMV exposure. Because the 87-base-pair reads could not distinguish some IMGT-functional V segments, including TRBV6-2 and TRBV6-3, those segments were excluded. The classifier was reported to diagnose cytomegalovirus status with high specificity and sensitivity in both the original cohort and the validation cohort. Compared with the approximately 670-donor mean, donors in an Asian-associated ancestry cluster had fewer N-insertions in productive TCRs, according to a later genetic analysis. Compared with equally common non-associated chains, HLA-associated TCR beta chains in a later analysis were more clonally expanded and had lower generation probabilities. The presence/absence analyses assumed that sequencing depth was roughly uniform across donors, and that assumption may not be true. A total of roughly 160 TCR beta chains were listed by the study as associated with cytomegalovirus. In this cohort, only TCR beta chains were sequenced, and detectable features were limited by the absence of alpha or paired-chain data. In an earlier analysis of fewer than 700 of the donors, most TCR beta V segments appeared in productive rearrangements about 90% or about 30% of the time, broadly matching IMGT annotations. HLA typing was unavailable for some donors at each locus, so association tests used only the typed subset. Correlated functional status among segregating V segments might be attributable to linkage disequilibrium, but an unknown experimental factor could not be ruled out. V-gene and J-gene trimming of TCR beta chains was associated with a missense DCLRE1C variant in a later genetic analysis, and the association was replicated in an independent cohort. Most TCR sequences were observed very rarely across donors, whereas some public TCRs were present in many individuals.

Sequences were obtained from PBMCs. The sequence was collected from a boy aged 5-17 years in good health and CMV-seronegative. The chain is made from TRBV29-1 and TRBJ1-5; tentative D gene TRBD1, with 6 bases matching. The nucleotide sequence reads TGCAGCGTTGTACAGGGTACCCAGCCCCAGCATTTT. This sequence encodes CSVVQGTQPQHF.